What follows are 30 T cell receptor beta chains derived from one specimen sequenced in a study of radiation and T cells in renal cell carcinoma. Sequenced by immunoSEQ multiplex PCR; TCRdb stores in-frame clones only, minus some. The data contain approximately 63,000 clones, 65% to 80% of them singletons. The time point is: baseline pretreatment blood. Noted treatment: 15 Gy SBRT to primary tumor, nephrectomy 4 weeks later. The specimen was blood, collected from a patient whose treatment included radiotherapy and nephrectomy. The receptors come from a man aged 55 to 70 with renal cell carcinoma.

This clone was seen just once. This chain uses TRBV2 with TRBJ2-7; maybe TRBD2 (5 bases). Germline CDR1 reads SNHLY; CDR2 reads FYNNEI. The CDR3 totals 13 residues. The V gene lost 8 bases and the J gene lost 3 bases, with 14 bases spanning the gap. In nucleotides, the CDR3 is TGTGCCAGCCGGAGGAGCGGAAACTACGAGCAGTACGTC. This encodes CASRRSGNYEQYV.

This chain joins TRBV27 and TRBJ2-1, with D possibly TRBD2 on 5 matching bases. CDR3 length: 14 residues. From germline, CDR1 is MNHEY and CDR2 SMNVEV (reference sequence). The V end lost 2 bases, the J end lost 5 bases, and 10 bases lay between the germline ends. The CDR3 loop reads CASSLISGNNEQFF. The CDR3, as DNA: TGTGCCAGCAGTTTAATAAGCGGTAACAATGAGCAGTTCTTC.

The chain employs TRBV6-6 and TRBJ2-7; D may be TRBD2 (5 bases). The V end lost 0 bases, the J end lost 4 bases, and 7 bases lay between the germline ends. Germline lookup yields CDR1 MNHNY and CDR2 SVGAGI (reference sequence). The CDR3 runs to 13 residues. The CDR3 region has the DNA TGTGCCAGCAGTTACTCCACGGGGTACGAGCAGTACTTC. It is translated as CASSYSTGYEQYF.

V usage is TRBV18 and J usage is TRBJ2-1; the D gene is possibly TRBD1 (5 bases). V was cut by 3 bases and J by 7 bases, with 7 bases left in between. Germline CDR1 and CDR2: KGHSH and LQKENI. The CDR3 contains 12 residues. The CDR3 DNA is TGTGCCAGCTCACCCCCAGGGAATGAGCAGTTCTTC. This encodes CASSPPGNEQFF.

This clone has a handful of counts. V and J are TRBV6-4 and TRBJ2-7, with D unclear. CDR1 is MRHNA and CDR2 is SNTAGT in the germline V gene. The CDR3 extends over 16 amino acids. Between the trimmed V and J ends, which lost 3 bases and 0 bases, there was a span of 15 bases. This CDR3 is CASSERSSVCSYEQYV. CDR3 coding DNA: TGTGCCAGCAGTGAGAGGTCCAGCGTTTGCTCCTACGAGCAGTACGTC.

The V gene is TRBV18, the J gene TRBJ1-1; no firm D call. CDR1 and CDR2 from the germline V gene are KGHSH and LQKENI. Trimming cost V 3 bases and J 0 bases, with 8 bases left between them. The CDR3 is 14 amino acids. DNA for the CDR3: TGTGCCAGCTCACCTGGCAGCATGAACACTGAAGCTTTCTTT. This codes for CASSPGSMNTEAFF.

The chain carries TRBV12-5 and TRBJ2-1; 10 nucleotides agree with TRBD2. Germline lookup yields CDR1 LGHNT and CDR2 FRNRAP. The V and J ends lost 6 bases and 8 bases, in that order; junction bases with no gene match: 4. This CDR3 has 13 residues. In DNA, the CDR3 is TGTGCTAGTGGCTCTAGCGGGAGCGATGAGCAGTTCTTC. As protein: CASGSSGSDEQFF.

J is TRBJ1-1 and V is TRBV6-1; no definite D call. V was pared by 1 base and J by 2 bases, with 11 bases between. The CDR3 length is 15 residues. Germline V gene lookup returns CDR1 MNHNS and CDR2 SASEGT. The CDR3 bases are TGTGCCAGCAGTGAAGGCGCCAGCCTAAACACTGAAGCTTTCTTT. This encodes CASSEGASLNTEAFF.

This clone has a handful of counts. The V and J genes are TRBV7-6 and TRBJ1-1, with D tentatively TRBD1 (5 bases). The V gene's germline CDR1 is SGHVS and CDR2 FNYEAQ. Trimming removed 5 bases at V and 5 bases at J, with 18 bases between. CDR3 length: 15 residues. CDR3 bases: TGTGCCAGCAGCCCTTGGCAGGGAGGTAGGACTGAAGCTTTCTTT. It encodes CASSPWQGGRTEAFF.

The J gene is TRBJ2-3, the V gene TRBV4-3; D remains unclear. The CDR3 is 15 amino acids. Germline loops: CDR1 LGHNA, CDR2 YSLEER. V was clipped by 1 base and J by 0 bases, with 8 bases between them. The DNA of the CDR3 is TGCGCCAGCAGCCAAGGGTCATCTAGCACAGATACGCAGTATTTT. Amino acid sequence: CASSQGSSSTDTQYF.

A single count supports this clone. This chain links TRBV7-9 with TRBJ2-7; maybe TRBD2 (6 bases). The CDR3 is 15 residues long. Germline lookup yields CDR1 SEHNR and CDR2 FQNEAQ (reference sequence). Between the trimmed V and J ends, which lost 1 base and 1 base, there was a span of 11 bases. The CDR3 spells CASSLGWGDSYEQYF. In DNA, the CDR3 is TGTGCCAGCAGCTTAGGGTGGGGGGATTCCTACGAGCAGTACTTC.

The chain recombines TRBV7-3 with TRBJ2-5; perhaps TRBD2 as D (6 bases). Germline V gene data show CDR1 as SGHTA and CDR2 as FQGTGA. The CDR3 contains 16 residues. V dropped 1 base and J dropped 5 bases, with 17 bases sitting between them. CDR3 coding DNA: TGTGCCAGCAGCTTAAATCGTCCGGGAGTCGGGGAGACCCAGTACTTC. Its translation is CASSLNRPGVGETQYF.

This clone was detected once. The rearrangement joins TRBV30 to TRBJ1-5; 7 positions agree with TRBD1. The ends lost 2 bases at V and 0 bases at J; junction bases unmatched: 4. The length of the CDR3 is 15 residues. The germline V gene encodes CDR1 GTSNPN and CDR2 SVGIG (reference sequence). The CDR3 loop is CAWSPGQPSNQPQHF. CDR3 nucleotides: TGTGCCTGGAGTCCGGGACAGCCTAGCAATCAGCCCCAGCATTTT.

In DNA form, the CDR3 reads TGTGCCAGCAGCCGAGGGACAGGGGGCGCGACAGGTGGCTACACCTTC. Residues: CASSRGTGGATGGYTF. The chain combines TRBV7-2 with TRBJ1-2; TRBD1 matches 12 bases. This CDR3 region has 16 residues. CDR1 is SGHTA, CDR2 FQGNSA, per germline. The V gene end was trimmed by 5 bases and the J gene end by 7 bases; junction bases not matched to a gene: 11.

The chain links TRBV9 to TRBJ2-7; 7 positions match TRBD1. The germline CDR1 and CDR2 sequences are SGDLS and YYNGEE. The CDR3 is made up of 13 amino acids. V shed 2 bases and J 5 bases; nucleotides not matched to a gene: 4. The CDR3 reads CASSVTGFHEQYF. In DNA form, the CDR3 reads TGTGCCAGCAGCGTGACAGGGTTCCACGAGCAGTACTTC.

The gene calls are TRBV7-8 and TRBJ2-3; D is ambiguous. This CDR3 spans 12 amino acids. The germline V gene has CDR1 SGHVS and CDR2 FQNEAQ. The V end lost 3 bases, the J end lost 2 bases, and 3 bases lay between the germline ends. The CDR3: CASSFLTDTQYF. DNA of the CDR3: TGTGCCAGCAGCTTTCTCACAGATACGCAGTATTTT.

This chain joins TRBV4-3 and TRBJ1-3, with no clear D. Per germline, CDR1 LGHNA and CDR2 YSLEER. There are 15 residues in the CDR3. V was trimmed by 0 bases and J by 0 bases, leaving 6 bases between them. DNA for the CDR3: TGCGCCAGCAGCCAAGATTTTAACTCTGGAAACACCATATATTTT. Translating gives CASSQDFNSGNTIYF.

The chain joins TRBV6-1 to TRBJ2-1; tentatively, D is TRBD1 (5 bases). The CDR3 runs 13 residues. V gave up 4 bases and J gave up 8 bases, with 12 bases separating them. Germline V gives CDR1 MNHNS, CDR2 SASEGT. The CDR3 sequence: CASSAGLGHEQFF. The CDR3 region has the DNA TGTGCCAGCAGTGCAGGGCTGGGGCATGAGCAGTTCTTC.

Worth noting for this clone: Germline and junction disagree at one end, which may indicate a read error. CDR3: CANSKTSGVNTGELFF. CDR3 DNA: TGTGCCAATAGTAAAACTAGCGGGGTGAACACCGGGGAGCTGTTTTTT. The V call is TRBV19, the J call TRBJ2-2, with TRBD2 identical over 10 bases. The CDR3 is 16 amino acids. Germline CDR1 is LNHDA and CDR2 is SQIVND (reference sequence). Based on the CDR3 plus reference TRBV19 and TRBJ2-2, the full variable domain is DGGITQSPKYLFRKEGQNVTLSCEQNLNHDAMYWYRQDPGQGLRLIYYSQIVNDFQKGDIAEGYSVSREKKESFPLTVTSAQKNPTAFYLCANSKTSGVNTGELFFGEGSRLTVL.

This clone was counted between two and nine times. The DNA for the CDR3 is TGCGCCAGCAGCTTGTCCCCAGGAGGCCAAGAGACCCAGTACTTC. Translated: CASSLSPGGQETQYF. The rearrangement joins TRBV5-1 to TRBJ2-5; D might be TRBD2 (5 bases). This CDR3 region has 15 residues. V shed 1 base and J shed 1 base, with 11 bases lying between them. In germline, CDR1 is SGHRS, CDR2 YFSETQ.

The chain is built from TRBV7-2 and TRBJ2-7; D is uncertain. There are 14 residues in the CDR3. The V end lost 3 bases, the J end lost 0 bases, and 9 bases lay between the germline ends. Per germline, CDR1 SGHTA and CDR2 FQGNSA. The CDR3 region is CASSLDLRSYEQYF. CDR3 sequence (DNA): TGTGCCAGCAGCTTGGATCTCCGCTCCTACGAGCAGTACTTC. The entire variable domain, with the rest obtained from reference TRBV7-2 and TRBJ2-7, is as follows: GAGVSQSPSNKVTEKGKDVELRCDPISGHTALYWYRQSLGQGLEFLIYFQGNSAPDKSGLPSDRFSAERTGGSVSTLTIQRTQQEDSAVYLCASSLDLRSYEQYFGPGTRLTVT.

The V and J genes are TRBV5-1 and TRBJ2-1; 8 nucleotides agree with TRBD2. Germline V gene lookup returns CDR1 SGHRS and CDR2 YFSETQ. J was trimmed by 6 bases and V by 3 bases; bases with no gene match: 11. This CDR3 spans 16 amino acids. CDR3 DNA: TGCGCCAGCAGCTCGCCGGGACGGGGGGGCCTCAATGAGCAGTTCTTC. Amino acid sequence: CASSSPGRGGLNEQFF.

The CDR3 sequence: CASSSRGWGEQFF. The CDR3 nucleotides read TGTGCCAGCAGCTCTAGGGGCTGGGGAGAGCAGTTCTTC. The chain is built from TRBV9 and TRBJ2-1, with D perhaps TRBD1 (5 bases). The germline V gene encodes CDR1 SGDLS and CDR2 YYNGEE. Trimming removed 4 bases at V and 10 bases at J, with 15 bases between. CDR3 length: 13 residues.

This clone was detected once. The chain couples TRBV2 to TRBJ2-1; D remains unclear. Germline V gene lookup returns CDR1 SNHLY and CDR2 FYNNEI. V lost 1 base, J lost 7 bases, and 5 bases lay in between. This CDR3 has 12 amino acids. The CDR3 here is CASSEERNEQFF. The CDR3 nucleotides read TGTGCCAGCAGTGAAGAGCGAAATGAGCAGTTCTTC.

CDR3 in DNA: TGTGCCAGCTCACCCTTGGTGGGCTTAAATGAAAAACTGTTTTTT. Its protein product is CASSPLVGLNEKLFF. The V gene is TRBV18, the J gene TRBJ1-4; D unresolved. Germline values: CDR1 KGHSH, CDR2 LQKENI. The V end lost 3 bases, the J end lost 5 bases, and 13 bases lay between the germline ends. The CDR3 consists of 15 residues.

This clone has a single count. CDR3 sequence reads: CASSVSGRTYNEQFF. DNA of the CDR3: TGTGCCAGCAGTGTATCGGGACGGACCTACAATGAGCAGTTCTTC. The chain carries TRBV25-1 and TRBJ2-1, with D possibly being TRBD1 or TRBD2 (5 bases each). The germline V gene encodes CDR1 MGHDK and CDR2 SYGVNS. The CDR3 runs to 15 residues. V lost 4 bases, J lost 2 bases, and 12 bases lay in between.

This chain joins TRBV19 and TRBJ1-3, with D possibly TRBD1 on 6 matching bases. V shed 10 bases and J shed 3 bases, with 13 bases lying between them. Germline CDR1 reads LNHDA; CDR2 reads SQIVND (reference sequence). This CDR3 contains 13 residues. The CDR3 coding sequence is TGTGCCACTCGCGGGGGGCTTGGAAACACCATATATTTT. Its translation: CATRGGLGNTIYF.

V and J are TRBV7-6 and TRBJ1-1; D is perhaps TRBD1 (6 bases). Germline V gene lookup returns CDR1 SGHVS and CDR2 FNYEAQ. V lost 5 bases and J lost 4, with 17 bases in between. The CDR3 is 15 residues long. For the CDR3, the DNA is TGTGCCAGCAGCCACCAGACTAGGACAGTCACTGAAGCTTTCTTT. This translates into CASSHQTRTVTEAFF.

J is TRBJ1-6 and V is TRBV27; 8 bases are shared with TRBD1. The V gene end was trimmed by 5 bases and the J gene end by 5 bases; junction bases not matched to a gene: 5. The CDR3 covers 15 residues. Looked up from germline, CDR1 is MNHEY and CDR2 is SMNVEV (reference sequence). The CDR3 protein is CASSLDRGDNSPLHF. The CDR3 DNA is TGTGCCAGCAGTCTTGACAGGGGAGATAATTCACCCCTCCACTTT.

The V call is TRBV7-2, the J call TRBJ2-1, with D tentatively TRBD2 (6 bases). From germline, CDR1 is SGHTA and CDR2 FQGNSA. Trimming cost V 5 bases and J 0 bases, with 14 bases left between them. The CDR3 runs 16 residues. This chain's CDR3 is CASSLGLLHSYNEQFF. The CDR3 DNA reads TGTGCCAGCAGCCTGGGACTTCTTCACTCCTACAATGAGCAGTTCTTC.